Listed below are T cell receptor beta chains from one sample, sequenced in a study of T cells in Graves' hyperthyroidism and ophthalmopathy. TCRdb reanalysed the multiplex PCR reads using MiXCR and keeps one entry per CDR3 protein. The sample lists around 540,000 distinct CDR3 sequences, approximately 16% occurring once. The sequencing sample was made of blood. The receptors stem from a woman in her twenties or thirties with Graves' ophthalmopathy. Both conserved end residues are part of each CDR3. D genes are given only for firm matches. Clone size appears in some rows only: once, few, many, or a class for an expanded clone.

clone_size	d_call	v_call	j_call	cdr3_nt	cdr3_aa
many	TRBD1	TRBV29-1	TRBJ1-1	TGCAGCGTTGATTCGACAGGGTCGAACACTGAAGCTTTCTTT	CSVDSTGSNTEAFF
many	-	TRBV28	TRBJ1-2	TGTGCCAGCAGCCCCGGGACCTATGCCTCCGATAACTATGGCTACACCTTC	CASSPGTYASDNYGYTF
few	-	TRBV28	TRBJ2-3	TGTGCCAGCACACAACTCACAGATACGCAGTATTTT	CASTQLTDTQYF
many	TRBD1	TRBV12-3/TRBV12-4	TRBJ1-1	TGTGCCAGCAGCCACGGATCCGGGACAGGGGGCGCCGTGAGGACTGAAGCTTTCTTT	CASSHGSGTGGAVRTEAFF
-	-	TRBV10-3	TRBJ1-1	TGTGCCATCAGCGAAGGAAGGCCGAACACTGAAGCTTTCTTT	CAISEGRPNTEAFF
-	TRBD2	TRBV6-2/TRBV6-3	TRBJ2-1	TGTGCCAGCAGTTACCTCGGGAGGGCCTCCTACAATGAGCAGTTCTTC	CASSYLGRASYNEQFF
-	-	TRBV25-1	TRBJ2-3	TGTGCCAGCAGTGAATATTCTGGGCGAAACACAGATACGCAGTATTTT	CASSEYSGRNTDTQYF
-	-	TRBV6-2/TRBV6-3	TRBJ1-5	TGTGCCAGCAGTTATGGTAGGAGTAGCAATCAGCCCCAGCATTTT	CASSYGRSSNQPQHF
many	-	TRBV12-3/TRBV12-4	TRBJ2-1	TGTGCCAGCAGTTTAGCGCTTACCCATCCTAGGGAGCAGTTCTTC	CASSLALTHPREQFF
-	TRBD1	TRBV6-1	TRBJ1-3	TGTGCCAGCAGACGAGGGGGCGCCCTGGAAAACACCATATATTTT	CASRRGGALENTIYF
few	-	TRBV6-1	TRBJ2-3	TGTGCCAGCAGTGAATACGGGACACCGAACACAGATACGCAGTATTTT	CASSEYGTPNTDTQYF
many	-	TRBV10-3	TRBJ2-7	TGTGCCATCAGAGACAGTCTAGTCGGCTCCTACGAGCAGTACTTC	CAIRDSLVGSYEQYF
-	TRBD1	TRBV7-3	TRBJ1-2	TGTGCCAGCAGCTTAGATCCTGGGGACAGGGGGCCCCTAGTCTATGGCTACACCTTC	CASSLDPGDRGPLVYGYTF
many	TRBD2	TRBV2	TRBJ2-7	TGTGCCAGCAGTCCTAATCCGGGACTAGCGGGTGACGAGCAGTACTTC	CASSPNPGLAGDEQYF
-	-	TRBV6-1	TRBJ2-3	TGTGTAACAAACCGGGGCGGCACAGATACGCAGTATTTT	CVTNRGGTDTQYF
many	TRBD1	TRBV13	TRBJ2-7	TGTGCCAGCAGATATTACAGGGGATCCTACGAGCAGTACTTC	CASRYYRGSYEQYF
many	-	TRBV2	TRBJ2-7	TGTGCCAGCAGTGTCCCGGCAGGGGCCGTCTACGAGCAGTACTTC	CASSVPAGAVYEQYF
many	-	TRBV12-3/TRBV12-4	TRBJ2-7	TGTGCCAGCAGTTTGTCGGCAGGAACCTACGAGCAGTACTTC	CASSLSAGTYEQYF
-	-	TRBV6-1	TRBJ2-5	TGTGCCAGCAGCCTAAGTATGGGGCGAGAGACCCAGTACTTC	CASSLSMGRETQYF
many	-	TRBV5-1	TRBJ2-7	TGCGCCAGCAGCTACTCGGGGGCAGACGAGCAGTACTTC	CASSYSGADEQYF
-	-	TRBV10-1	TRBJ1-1	TGCGCCAGCAGTGAGAATTTCGCTGAAGCTTTCTTT	CASSENFAEAFF
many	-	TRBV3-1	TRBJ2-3	TGTGCCAGCAGCCAAGATTCTAGGATCACAGATACGCAGTATTTT	CASSQDSRITDTQYF
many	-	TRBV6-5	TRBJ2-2	TGTGCCAGCAGTTACGCTGGGCCGAACACCGGGGAGCTGTTTTTT	CASSYAGPNTGELFF
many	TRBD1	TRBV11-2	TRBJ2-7	TGTGCCAGCAGCAAAGAGTGGACAGGTCCATACGAGCAGTACTTC	CASSKEWTGPYEQYF
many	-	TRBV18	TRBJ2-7	TGTGCCAGCACCCGAGGAGCTTCCTACGAGCAGTACTTC	CASTRGASYEQYF
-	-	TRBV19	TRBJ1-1	TGTGCCAGTCAATCCCAGGGAAAGAACACTGAAGCTTTCTTT	CASQSQGKNTEAFF
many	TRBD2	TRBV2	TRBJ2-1	TGTGCCAGCAAACCGGATAGCGGGAACAATGAGCAGTTCTTC	CASKPDSGNNEQFF
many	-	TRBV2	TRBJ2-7	TGTGCCAGCAGTGGTGGAGATGGCTACGAGCAGTACTTC	CASSGGDGYEQYF
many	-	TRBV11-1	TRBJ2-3	TGTGCCAGCAGCTTCGGAGAGGCCACAGATACGCAGTATTTT	CASSFGEATDTQYF
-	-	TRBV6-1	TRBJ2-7	TGTGCCAGCAGTGAAGCTCCAGGGAGCTCCCAGCAGTACTTC	CASSEAPGSSQQYF
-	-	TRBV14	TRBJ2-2	TGTGCCAGCAGCCAAGATCGGATTGGGGAGCTGTTTTTT	CASSQDRIGELFF
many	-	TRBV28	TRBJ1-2	TGTGCCAGCAGTTTCATAAGGGCGGGCTATGGCTACACCTTC	CASSFIRAGYGYTF
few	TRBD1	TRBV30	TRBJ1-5	TGTGCCTGGAGTGTAAGGACAGGGTCAGGAAGCAATCAGCCCCAGCATTTT	CAWSVRTGSGSNQPQHF
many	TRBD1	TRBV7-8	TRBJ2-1	TGTGCCAGCAGCTTACCCAGGGGGCTACTCAGGCTTCCCCTCGATGAGCAGTTCTTC	CASSLPRGLLRLPLDEQFF
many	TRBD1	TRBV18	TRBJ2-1	TGTGCCAGCAGCCCAGGGGGCAATGAGCAGTTCTTC	CASSPGGNEQFF
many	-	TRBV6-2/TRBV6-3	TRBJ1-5	TGTGCCAGCACCCTATTCCCGGGGCTCGGCAATCAGCCCCAGCATTTT	CASTLFPGLGNQPQHF
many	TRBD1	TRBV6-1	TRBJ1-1	TGTGCCAGCAGTTGGCAGGGGGGAACTGAAGCTTTCTTT	CASSWQGGTEAFF
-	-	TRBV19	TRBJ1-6	TGTGCCAGTAGTTTCCGGGCTCCGTCACCCCTCCACTTT	CASSFRAPSPLHF
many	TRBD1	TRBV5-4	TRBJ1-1	TGTGCCAGCAGCGTACGACAGGGAGTGAACACTGAAGCTTTCTTT	CASSVRQGVNTEAFF
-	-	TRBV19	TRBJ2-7	TGTGCCAGTAGTCCTTCGAGGCAGCCCTACGAGCAGTACTTC	CASSPSRQPYEQYF
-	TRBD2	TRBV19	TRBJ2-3	TGTGCCAGTAGTGTTGGGACTAACACAGATACGCAGTATTTT	CASSVGTNTDTQYF
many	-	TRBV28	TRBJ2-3	TGTGCCAGCAGACGACTGAGCACAGATACGCAGTATTTT	CASRRLSTDTQYF
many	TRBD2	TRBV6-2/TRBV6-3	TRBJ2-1	TGTGCCAGCAGTTACTCGCCGGGACTAGCGGGGGTGCATGAGCAGTTCTTC	CASSYSPGLAGVHEQFF
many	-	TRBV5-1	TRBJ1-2	TGCGCCAGCAGCTTGGCGACAGACTATGGCTACACCTTC	CASSLATDYGYTF
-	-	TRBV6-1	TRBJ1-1	TGTGCCAGCAGTTATACAGGGAGGAGGGGGGAAGCTTTCTTT	CASSYTGRRGEAFF
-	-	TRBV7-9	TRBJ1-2	TGTGCCAGCAGCTTAGATGGGACACCCTTATATGGCTACACCTTC	CASSLDGTPLYGYTF
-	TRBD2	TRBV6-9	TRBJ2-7	TGTGCCAGCAGTTACGGGCTAGCGGGAATCTACGAGCAGTACTTC	CASSYGLAGIYEQYF
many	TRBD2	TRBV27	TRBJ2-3	TGTGCCAGCAGTTTCGGACTAGCGGGAGGAGGATCAGATACGCAGTATTTT	CASSFGLAGGGSDTQYF
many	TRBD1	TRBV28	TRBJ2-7	TGTGCCAGCAGCCCTCCGTCAAGGGGGCCAAACGAGCAGTACTTC	CASSPPSRGPNEQYF
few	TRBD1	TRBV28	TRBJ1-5	TGTGCCAGCAGGAGACAGGGGATTAGCAATCAGCCCCAGCATTTT	CASRRQGISNQPQHF
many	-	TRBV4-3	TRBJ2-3	TGCGCCAGCAGCCAAGAGATGGGAATCACAGATACGCAGTATTTT	CASSQEMGITDTQYF
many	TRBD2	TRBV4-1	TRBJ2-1	TGCGCCAGCAGAGAGCGGGAGCAATACAATGAGCAGTTCTTC	CASREREQYNEQFF
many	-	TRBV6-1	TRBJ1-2	TGTGCCAGCAGGCCTCCGGGACCGACTTCTAACTATGGCTACACCTTC	CASRPPGPTSNYGYTF
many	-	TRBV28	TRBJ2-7	TGTGCCAGCAGTTTGACCTACGAGCAGTACTTC	CASSLTYEQYF
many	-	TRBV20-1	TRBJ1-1	TGCAGTGCTAGAGTTGCAGGGGTGAACACTGAAGCTTTCTTT	CSARVAGVNTEAFF